The sequence of this T cell receptor (beta chain) was determined in a study of blood T cell repertoires in COVID-19. Libraries were prepared by immunoSEQ multiplex PCR; TCRdb keeps only in-frame clonotypes and omits some of them. The repertoire holds 320,000 or so clones, about nine tenths seen once, with 4.5% to 5.5% in the top ten. Unmatched junction bases numbered 4, after V lost 6 bases and J lost 3 bases. The CDR3 has 13 residues. Symptom resolution, clearance, or two negative PCRs marked the recovered donors of Cohort 3. The clonotype originates from a man aged 55 to 70 who had recovered from COVID-19. This chain links TRBV12-3 or TRBV12-4 with TRBJ2-5; 7 positions match TRBD1. The specimen sequenced was PBMCs or T cells enriched from blood (not recorded which). CDR3 sequence reads: CASRPQGEETQYF. Here the CDR3 DNA reads TGTGCCAGCAGACCTCAGGGGGAAGAGACCCAGTACTTC.